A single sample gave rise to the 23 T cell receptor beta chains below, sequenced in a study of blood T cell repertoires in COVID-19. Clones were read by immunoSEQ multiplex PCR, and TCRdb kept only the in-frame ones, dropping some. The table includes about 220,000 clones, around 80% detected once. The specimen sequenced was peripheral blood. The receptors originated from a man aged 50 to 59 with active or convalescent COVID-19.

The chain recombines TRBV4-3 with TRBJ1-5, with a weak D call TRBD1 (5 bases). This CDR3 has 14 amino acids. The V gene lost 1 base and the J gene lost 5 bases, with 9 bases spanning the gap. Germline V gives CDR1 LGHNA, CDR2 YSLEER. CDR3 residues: CASSQAWGDQPQHF. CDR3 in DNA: TGCGCCAGCAGCCAAGCCTGGGGGGATCAGCCCCAGCATTTT.

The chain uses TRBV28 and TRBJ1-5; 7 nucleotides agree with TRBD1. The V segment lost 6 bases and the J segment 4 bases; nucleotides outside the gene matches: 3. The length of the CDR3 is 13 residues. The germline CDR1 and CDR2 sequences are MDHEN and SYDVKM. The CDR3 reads CASSDRVNQPQHF. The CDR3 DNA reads TGTGCCAGCAGCGACAGGGTAAATCAGCCCCAGCATTTT.

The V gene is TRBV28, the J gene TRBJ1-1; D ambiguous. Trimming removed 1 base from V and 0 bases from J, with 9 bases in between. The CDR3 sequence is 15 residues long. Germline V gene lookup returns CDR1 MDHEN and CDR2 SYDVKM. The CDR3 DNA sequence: TGTGCCAGCAGTTTATACGCGACAATGAACACTGAAGCTTTCTTT. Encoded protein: CASSLYATMNTEAFF.

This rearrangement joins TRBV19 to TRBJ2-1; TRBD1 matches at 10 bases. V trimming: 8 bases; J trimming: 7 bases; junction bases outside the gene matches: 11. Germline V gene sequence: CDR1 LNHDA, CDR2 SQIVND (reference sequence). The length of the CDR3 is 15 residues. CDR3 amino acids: CASSTPGQGRNEQFF. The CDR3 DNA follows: TGTGCCAGTTCGACTCCGGGACAGGGGAGGAATGAGCAGTTCTTC.

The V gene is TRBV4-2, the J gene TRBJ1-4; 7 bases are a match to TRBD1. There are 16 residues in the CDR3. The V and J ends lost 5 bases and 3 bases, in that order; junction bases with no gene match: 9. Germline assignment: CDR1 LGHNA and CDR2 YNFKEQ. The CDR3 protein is CASSNSLRGANEKLFF. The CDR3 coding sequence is TGTGCCAGCAGCAATTCTCTCAGGGGGGCTAATGAAAAACTGTTTTTT.

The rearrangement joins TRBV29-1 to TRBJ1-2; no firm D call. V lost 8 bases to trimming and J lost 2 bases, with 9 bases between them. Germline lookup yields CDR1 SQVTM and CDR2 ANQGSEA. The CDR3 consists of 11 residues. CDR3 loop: CSINSNYGYTF. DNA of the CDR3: TGCAGCATAAATTCCAACTATGGCTACACCTTC.

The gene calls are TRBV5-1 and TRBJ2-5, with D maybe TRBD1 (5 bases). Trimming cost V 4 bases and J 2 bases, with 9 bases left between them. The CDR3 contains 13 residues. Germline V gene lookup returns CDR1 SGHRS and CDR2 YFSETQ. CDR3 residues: CASSPNRQETQYF. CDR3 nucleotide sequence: TGCGCCAGCAGCCCCAACAGGCAAGAGACCCAGTACTTC.

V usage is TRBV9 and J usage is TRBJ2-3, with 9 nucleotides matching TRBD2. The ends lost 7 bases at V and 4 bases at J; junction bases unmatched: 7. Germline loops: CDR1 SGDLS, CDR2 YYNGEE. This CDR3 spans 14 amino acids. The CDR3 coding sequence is TGTGCCAGCGGATGGGGCGGGGGGGCAGATACGCAGTATTTT. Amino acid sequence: CASGWGGGADTQYF.

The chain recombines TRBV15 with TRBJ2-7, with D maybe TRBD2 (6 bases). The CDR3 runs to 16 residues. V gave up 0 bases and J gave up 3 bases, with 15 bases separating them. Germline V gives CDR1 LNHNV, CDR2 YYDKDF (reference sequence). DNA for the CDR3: TGTGCCACCAGCAGAGATGGGACGGGAGTTGGCTACGAGCAGTACTTC. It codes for CATSRDGTGVGYEQYF.

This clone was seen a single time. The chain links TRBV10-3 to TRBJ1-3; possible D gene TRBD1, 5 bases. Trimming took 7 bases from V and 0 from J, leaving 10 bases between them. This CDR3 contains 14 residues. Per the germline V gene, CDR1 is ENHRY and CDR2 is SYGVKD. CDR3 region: CAITSDSSGNTIYF. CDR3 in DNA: TGTGCCATCACCTCTGACAGCTCTGGAAACACCATATATTTT.

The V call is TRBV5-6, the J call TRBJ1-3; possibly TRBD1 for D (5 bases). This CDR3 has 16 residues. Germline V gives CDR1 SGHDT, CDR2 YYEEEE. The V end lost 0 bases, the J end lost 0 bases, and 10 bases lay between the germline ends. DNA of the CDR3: TGTGCCAGCAGCTTGGGGGGCAGGACCTCTGGAAACACCATATATTTT. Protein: CASSLGGRTSGNTIYF. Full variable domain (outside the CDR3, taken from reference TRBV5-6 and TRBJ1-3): DAGVTQSPTHLIKTRGQQVTLRCSPKSGHDTVSWYQQALGQGPQFIFQYYEEEERQRGNFPDRFSGHQFPNYSSELNVNALLLGDSALYLCASSLGGRTSGNTIYFGEGSWLTVV.

The CDR3, as DNA: TGCGCCAGCAGCTTGTCTGCACTCAACACTGAAGCTTTCTTT. It yields the protein CASSLSALNTEAFF. This sequence joins TRBV5-1 and TRBJ1-1, with unresolved D. Per the germline V gene, CDR1 is SGHRS and CDR2 is YFSETQ. V was cut by 1 base and J by 2 bases, with 9 bases left in between. This CDR3 is built from 14 residues.

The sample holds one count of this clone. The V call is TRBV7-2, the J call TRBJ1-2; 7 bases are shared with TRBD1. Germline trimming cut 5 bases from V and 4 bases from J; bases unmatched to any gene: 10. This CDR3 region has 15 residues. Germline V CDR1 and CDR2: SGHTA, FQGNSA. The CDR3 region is CASSRSRDSIYGYTF. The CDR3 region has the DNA TGTGCCAGCAGCCGCTCCCGGGACAGTATCTATGGCTACACCTTC.

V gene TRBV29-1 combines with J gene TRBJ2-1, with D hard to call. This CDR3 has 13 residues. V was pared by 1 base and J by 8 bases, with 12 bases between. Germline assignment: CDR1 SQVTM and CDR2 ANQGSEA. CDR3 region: CSVEGGQTYEQFF. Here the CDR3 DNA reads TGCAGCGTTGAAGGTGGGCAGACCTATGAGCAGTTCTTC.

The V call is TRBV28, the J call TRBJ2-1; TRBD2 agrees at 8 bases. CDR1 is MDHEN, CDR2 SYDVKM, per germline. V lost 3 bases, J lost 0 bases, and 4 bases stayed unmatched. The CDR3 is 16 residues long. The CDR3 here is CASSFSLADSYNEQFF. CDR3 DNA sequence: TGTGCCAGCAGTTTTTCACTAGCGGACTCCTACAATGAGCAGTTCTTC.

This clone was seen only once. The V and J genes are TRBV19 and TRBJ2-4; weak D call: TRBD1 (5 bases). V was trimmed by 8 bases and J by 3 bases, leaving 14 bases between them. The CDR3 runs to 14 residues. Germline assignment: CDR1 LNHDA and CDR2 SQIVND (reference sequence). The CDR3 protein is CASESWGVKNIQYF. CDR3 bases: TGTGCCAGTGAATCCTGGGGCGTCAAAAACATTCAGTACTTC.

The CDR3 DNA reads TGTGCCAGCAGTCAACGGTGGGGGCAGGGCGGCTACACCTTC. It is translated as CASSQRWGQGGYTF. The chain is built from TRBV27 and TRBJ1-2; D may be TRBD1 (6 bases). This CDR3 contains 14 residues. The germline V gene encodes CDR1 MNHEY and CDR2 SMNVEV (reference sequence). V lost 5 bases, J lost 8 bases, and 18 bases lay in between.

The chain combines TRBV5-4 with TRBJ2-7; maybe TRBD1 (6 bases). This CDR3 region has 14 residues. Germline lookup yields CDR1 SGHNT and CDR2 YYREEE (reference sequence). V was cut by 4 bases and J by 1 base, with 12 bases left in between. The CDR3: CASSPTGRSYEQYF. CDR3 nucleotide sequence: TGTGCCAGCAGCCCAACAGGGAGATCCTACGAGCAGTACTTC.

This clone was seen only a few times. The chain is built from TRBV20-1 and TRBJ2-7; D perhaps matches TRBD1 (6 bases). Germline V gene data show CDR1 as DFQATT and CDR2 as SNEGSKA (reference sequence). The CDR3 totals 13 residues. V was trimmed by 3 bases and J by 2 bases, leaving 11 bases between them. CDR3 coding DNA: TGCAGTGCTAGTGACAGGCCAACCTACGAGCAGTACGTC. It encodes CSASDRPTYEQYV.

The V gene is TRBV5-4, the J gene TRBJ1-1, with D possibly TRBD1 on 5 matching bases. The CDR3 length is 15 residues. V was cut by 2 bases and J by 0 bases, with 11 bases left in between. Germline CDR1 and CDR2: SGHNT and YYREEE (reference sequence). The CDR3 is CASSFIPGVNTEAFF. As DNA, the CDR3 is TGTGCCAGCAGCTTCATTCCGGGGGTGAACACTGAAGCTTTCTTT.

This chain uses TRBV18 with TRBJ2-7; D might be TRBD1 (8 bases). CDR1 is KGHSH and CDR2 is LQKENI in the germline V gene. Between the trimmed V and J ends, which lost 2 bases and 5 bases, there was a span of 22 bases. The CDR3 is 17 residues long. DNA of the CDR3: TGTGCCAGCTCACCAAGTTGGGGAGGGACAGGAGGGGACGAGCAGTACTTC. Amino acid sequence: CASSPSWGGTGGDEQYF.

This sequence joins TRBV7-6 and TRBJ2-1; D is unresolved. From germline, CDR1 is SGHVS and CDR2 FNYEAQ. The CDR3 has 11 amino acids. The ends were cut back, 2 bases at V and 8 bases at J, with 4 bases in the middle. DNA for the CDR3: TGTGCCAGCAGCTTATCTGATGAGCAGTTCTTC. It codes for CASSLSDEQFF.

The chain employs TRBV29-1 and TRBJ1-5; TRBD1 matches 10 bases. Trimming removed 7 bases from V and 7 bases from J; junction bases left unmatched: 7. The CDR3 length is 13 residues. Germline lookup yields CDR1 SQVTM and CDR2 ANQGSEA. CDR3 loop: CSAGQGEGQPQHF. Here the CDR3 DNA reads TGCAGCGCCGGACAGGGGGAAGGACAGCCCCAGCATTTT.